Listed here are 23 T cell receptor beta chains from one sample, sequenced in a study of Graves' ophthalmopathy and Graves' hyperthyroidism. RNA transcripts served as template for amplifying TCR beta CDR3 sequences. A first-round RT-PCR used HTBI primers, followed by a second-round multiplex PCR. TCRdb itself ran the multiplex PCR reads through MiXCR, one entry per CDR3 protein. The table records about 240,000 distinct CDR3 sequences, about 46% of them present only once. Sequencing was performed on peripheral blood. The receptors originated from an adult man with Graves' ophthalmopathy.

This rearrangement joins TRBV5-8 to TRBJ1-4; 8 nucleotides line up with TRBD1. Germline V lookup: CDR1 SGHTS, CDR2 YDEGEE. The V and J ends lost 3 bases and 6 bases, in that order; junction bases with no gene match: 13. There are 17 residues in the CDR3. CDR3 sequence: CASSSTGAGADHEKLFF. DNA of the CDR3: TGTGCCAGCAGCTCGACAGGGGCAGGCGCGGACCATGAAAAACTGTTTTTT. Using reference TRBV5-8 and TRBJ1-4 for the parts outside the CDR3, the full variable domain is EAGVTQSPTHLIKTRGQQATLRCSPISGHTSVYWYQQALGLGLQFLLWYDEGEERNRGNFPPRFSGRQFPNYSSELNVNALELEDSALYLCASSSTGAGADHEKLFFGSGTQLSVL.

This clonotype showed up just a few times. The CDR3 reads CASGTSGFYEQYF. In DNA, the CDR3 is TGTGCCAGCGGGACTAGCGGGTTCTACGAGCAGTACTTC. The chain combines TRBV2 with TRBJ2-7; 12 bases match TRBD2. The CDR3 runs to 13 residues. Germline CDR1 reads SNHLY; CDR2 reads FYNNEI. The trim removed 8 bases at V and 3 bases at J, leaving 2 bases unmatched.

This clonotype was observed a handful of times. This sequence joins TRBV7-6 and TRBJ2-2; 7 bases map to TRBD1. Losses at the gene ends were 4 bases for V and 0 bases for J; bases not matched to a gene: 2. The CDR3 loop spans 15 amino acids. CDR1 SGHVS and CDR2 FNYEAQ come from the germline V gene. The CDR3 is CASSWGTANTGELFF. In nucleotides, the CDR3 is TGTGCCAGCAGCTGGGGGACAGCGAACACCGGGGAGCTGTTTTTT.

With respect to this clonotype: The CDR3 ends on some other residue instead of the conserved phenylalanine or tryptophan, so this is likely a read error. The chain joins TRBV20-1 to TRBJ2-2; 8 bases agree with TRBD1. Germline V lookup: CDR1 DFQATT, CDR2 SNEGSKA (reference sequence). The CDR3 has 17 amino acids. With 0 bases clipped from V and 3 bases from J, the junction kept 9 bases outside the gene matches. CDR3 DNA sequence: TGCAGTGCTAGAGATAGGGAGGACAGGGCGGACACCGGGGAGCTGTTTTCT. Translated: CSARDREDRADTGELFS.

The V gene is TRBV15, the J gene TRBJ1-5; 8 nucleotides agree with TRBD1. CDR3 size: 14 residues. With 8 bases clipped from V and 0 bases from J, the junction kept 3 bases outside the gene matches. CDR1 and CDR2 from the germline V gene are LNHNV and YYDKDF (reference sequence). The CDR3 sequence: CATSDRVSNQPQHF. The CDR3 nucleotides are TGTGCCACCTCGGACAGGGTTAGCAATCAGCCCCAGCATTTT.

The chain is built from TRBV6-5 and TRBJ1-1, with D unclear. The CDR3 totals 15 residues. Germline V gene lookup returns CDR1 MNHEY and CDR2 SVGAGI. The V gene lost 0 bases and the J gene lost 4 bases, with 12 bases spanning the gap. The CDR3 DNA is TGTGCCAGCAGTTACTCGCAGGAAGGGAGCACTGAAGCTTTCTTT. As protein: CASSYSQEGSTEAFF.

Of note for this clonotype: This CDR3 fails to terminate in the conserved phenylalanine or tryptophan, so it likely reflects a read error. This rearrangement joins TRBV12-3 or TRBV12-4 to TRBJ1-1; D is unresolved. V lost 6 bases and J lost 3, with 8 bases in between. The CDR3 spans 12 residues. Here the CDR3 DNA reads TGTGCCAGCAGGGTCGATCACACTGAAGCTTTCCTT. Translated: CASRVDHTEAFL.

This clonotype was seen a handful of times. V is TRBV25-1 and J is TRBJ1-1; tentatively, D is TRBD1 (6 bases). V gave up 3 bases and J gave up 6 bases, with 11 bases separating them. The CDR3 is made up of 13 amino acids. Germline CDR1 and CDR2: MGHDK and SYGVNS. Here the CDR3 reads CASSEAGQPEAFF. CDR3 in DNA: TGTGCCAGCAGTGAGGCAGGACAGCCTGAAGCTTTCTTT.

This chain uses TRBV2 with TRBJ1-6, with D perhaps TRBD1 (6 bases). The germline V gene has CDR1 SNHLY and CDR2 FYNNEI. The CDR3 length is 15 residues. V was trimmed by 6 bases and J by 6 bases, leaving 15 bases between them. The CDR3 DNA follows: TGTGCCAGCAGCAACACTGGGGGCGTTAATTCACCCCTCCACTTT. The encoded protein is CASSNTGGVNSPLHF.

The chain has TRBV28 and TRBJ2-2, with D perhaps matching TRBD1 or TRBD2 (6 bases each). Germline CDR1 is MDHEN and CDR2 is SYDVKM. Trimming took off 3 bases at V and 9 bases at J, with 17 bases between the two ends. This CDR3 spans 15 amino acids. This CDR3 reads CASSFGTGRFRELFF. CDR3 nucleotide sequence: TGTGCCAGCAGTTTTGGAACAGGGAGGTTCCGGGAGCTGTTTTTT. The variable domain in full, with the rest retrieved from reference TRBV28 and TRBJ2-2, is DVKVTQSSRYLVKRTGEKVFLECVQDMDHENMFWYRQDPGLGLRLIYFSYDVKMKEKGDIPEGYSVSREKKERFSLILESASTNQTSMYLCASSFGTGRFRELFFGEGSRLTVL.

J is TRBJ2-7 and V is TRBV5-1, with 7 bases lining up with TRBD1. This CDR3 is built from 15 residues. In germline, CDR1 is SGHRS, CDR2 YFSETQ. After removal of 4 bases from V and 3 bases from J, the junction contained 10 bases not matched to a gene. This chain's CDR3 is CASSTGTVAGYEQYF. The CDR3 DNA follows: TGCGCCAGCAGCACAGGGACAGTGGCTGGCTACGAGCAGTACTTC.

Concerning this clonotype: An end of the junction does not agree with germline; a read error may underlie this. CDR3 protein: CASSRGEGGELFF. Here the CDR3 DNA reads TGTGCTAGCAGCCGCGGGGAAGGCGGGGAGCTGTTTTTT. The rearrangement links TRBV7-7 to TRBJ2-2; a possible D gene is TRBD2 (6 bases). The germline gives CDR1 SSHAT, CDR2 FNYEAQ (reference sequence). This CDR3 is built from 13 residues.

This rearrangement joins TRBV10-3 to TRBJ2-5; the match to TRBD1 covers 7 bases. V shed 10 bases and J 5 bases; nucleotides not matched to a gene: 19. The CDR3 consists of 16 residues. Germline assignment: CDR1 ENHRY and CDR2 SYGVKD. CDR3 in amino acids: CASSQRQGEGQETQYF. DNA of the CDR3: TGTGCCAGCAGCCAACGACAGGGAGAGGGGCAGGAGACCCAGTACTTC.

This chain connects TRBV12-5 to TRBJ1-1; D is uncertain. The V end was cut by 2 bases, the J end by 5 bases, with 9 bases between. The CDR3 extends over 13 amino acids. Germline CDR1 and CDR2: LGHNT and FRNRAP. Here the CDR3 reads CASGLNLRTEAFF. The CDR3 nucleotides read TGTGCTAGTGGTTTGAATTTAAGGACTGAAGCTTTCTTT.

This clonotype was found many times. The chain is built from TRBV25-1 and TRBJ1-4; D is possibly TRBD1 (6 bases). This CDR3 has 14 residues. Germline V gene sequence: CDR1 MGHDK, CDR2 SYGVNS. The germline V and J ends were trimmed by 5 bases and 8 bases, with 15 bases remaining between them. The CDR3 sequence is CASSPTGGGEKLFF. The CDR3 DNA reads TGTGCCAGCAGTCCGACAGGTGGTGGAGAAAAACTGTTTTTT.

The table lists this clonotype with a few counts. The V and J genes are TRBV2 and TRBJ1-4; D possibly corresponds to TRBD1 (5 bases). Trimming stripped 6 bases from V and 5 bases from J, with 16 bases between. This CDR3 spans 15 amino acids. Germline-derived CDR1 and CDR2 are SNHLY and FYNNEI. CDR3 amino acids: CASRGSPGRNEKLFF. The CDR3 DNA is TGTGCCAGCAGAGGCTCACCGGGACGGAATGAAAAACTGTTTTTT.

This chain links TRBV20-1 with TRBJ2-5, with D perhaps matching TRBD2 (5 bases). Germline V gene lookup returns CDR1 DFQATT and CDR2 SNEGSKA (reference sequence). The V gene lost 5 bases and the J gene lost 5 bases, with 18 bases spanning the gap. The CDR3 is 14 amino acids. CDR3 DNA: TGCAGTGCTTCCCGGGGTAGCGCTAAGGAGACCCAGTACTTC. Its protein is CSASRGSAKETQYF.

Regarding this clonotype: One end of the junction varies from germline; a read error may be responsible. This chain links TRBV24-1 with TRBJ1-5; D gene uncertain. The CDR3 has 13 residues. The germline gives CDR1 KGHDR, CDR2 SFDVKD. The CDR3 sequence: CAASDSENQPQHF. Written as DNA, the CDR3 is TGTGCCGCCAGTGATTCAGAAAATCAGCCCCAGCATTTT.

This clonotype was found a few times. The V and J genes are TRBV12-3 or TRBV12-4 and TRBJ2-5; D is possibly TRBD2 (6 bases). Between the trimmed V and J ends, which lost 6 bases and 5 bases, there was a span of 22 bases. This CDR3 has 16 amino acids. The CDR3 is CASSAPGAGPRETQYF. The CDR3 DNA reads as TGTGCCAGCAGCGCACCGGGAGCAGGGCCCCGGGAGACCCAGTACTTC.

V is TRBV6-1 and J is TRBJ2-7; D is perhaps TRBD1 (6 bases). The CDR3 runs 15 residues. Germline V CDR1 and CDR2: MNHNS, SASEGT. Trimming cost V 5 bases and J 2 bases, with 16 bases left between them. CDR3 protein: CASSSRGQPTYEQYF. CDR3 sequence (DNA): TGTGCCAGCAGTTCCCGGGGACAACCTACCTACGAGCAGTACTTC.

This chain joins TRBV29-1 and TRBJ2-5; 7 bases agree with TRBD2. CDR1 and CDR2 (germline): SQVTM, ANQGSEA. CDR3 length equals 13 residues. The trim removed 7 bases at V and 5 bases at J, leaving 10 bases unmatched. The DNA of the CDR3 is TGCAGCGGGCGGCAGGGAGGGGCCGAGACCCAGTACTTC. Translating it yields CSGRQGGAETQYF.

The chain is built from TRBV29-1 and TRBJ2-2; a weak D match, TRBD2 (6 bases). The V end lost 8 bases, the J end lost 7 bases, and 17 bases lay between the germline ends. There are 13 residues in the CDR3. The germline gives CDR1 SQVTM, CDR2 ANQGSEA. CDR3 loop: CSRRLEWGGELFF. The CDR3 DNA is TGCAGCAGGCGACTAGAGTGGGGCGGGGAGCTGTTTTTT.

This clonotype has only one observation. One end of the junction does not line up with germline, which may come from a read error. The chain joins TRBV7-2 to TRBJ1-2, with D hard to call. The CDR3 consists of 16 residues. CDR1 is SGHTA, CDR2 FQGNSA, per germline. Written as DNA, the CDR3 is TGTGCCAGCAGCCTCTTTATGTTAGCGGGAAACTGTGGCTACACCTTC. Translating it yields CASSLFMLAGNCGYTF.